The next 4 T cell receptor beta chains were all read from a single sample in a study of T-cell reconstitution after alpha-beta-depleted transplantation in children. As it was prepared, the TCRbeta library received unique molecular identifiers. TCRdb fed the PCR reads into MiXCR, producing one record per CDR3 protein. The data hold about 58,000 distinct CDR3 sequences, with less than 55% observed a single time. The starting material was PBMCs, mostly from graft donor cells, obtained 360 days after TCRalphabeta/CD19-depleted stem cell transplant. These receptors came from a male patient between 5 and 17 years old who had a stem cell transplant for acute lymphoblastic leukemia, so the T cells may come from the graft donor.

This clonotype was counted a few times. The rearrangement uses TRBV15 and TRBJ2-3; 8 bases align to TRBD2. The V gene end was trimmed by 5 bases and the J gene end by 4 bases; junction bases not matched to a gene: 8. CDR1 is LNHNV and CDR2 is YYDKDF in the germline V gene (reference sequence). CDR3 length equals 15 residues. The CDR3 reads CATSPGGPSADTQYF. Written as DNA, the CDR3 is TGTGCCACCAGCCCGGGAGGGCCGTCTGCAGATACGCAGTATTTT.

This chain uses TRBV6-6 with TRBJ2-3; tentative D call: TRBD2 (6 bases). Germline CDR1 reads MNHNY; CDR2 reads SVGAGI (reference sequence). The CDR3 contains 11 residues. The V end lost 7 bases, the J end lost 6 bases, and 8 bases lay between the germline ends. The CDR3 spells CASTAGDTQYF. CDR3 sequence (DNA): TGTGCCAGCACCGCGGGGGATACGCAGTATTTT.

The chain employs TRBV6-5 and TRBJ2-2; D gene uncertain. Trimming took 2 bases from V and 6 from J, leaving 7 bases between them. Germline values: CDR1 MNHEY, CDR2 SVGAGI. This CDR3 is built from 13 residues. The CDR3 DNA reads as TGTGCCAGCAGTTACGCTAGGTCCGGGGAGCTGTTTTTT. This encodes CASSYARSGELFF.

This clonotype was counted a few times. The chain couples TRBV12-3 or TRBV12-4 to TRBJ1-1; D not certain. The V end was cut by 3 bases, the J end by 0 bases, with 2 bases between. This CDR3 comprises 12 residues. This CDR3 reads CASSFLNTEAFF. Here the CDR3 DNA reads TGTGCCAGCAGTTTCCTGAACACTGAAGCTTTCTTT.